These 20 T cell receptor beta chains were sequenced from one sample in a study of control samples from healthy donors and cancer patients. Clones were read by immunoSEQ multiplex PCR, and TCRdb kept only the in-frame ones, dropping some. Altogether about 94,000 clones are present, 75% to 95% being singletons, with the ten largest covering about 4%. The sequencing input was blood. Source of these receptors: a woman under 30 in good health.

The chain has TRBV11-2 and TRBJ1-2, with 7 positions matching TRBD1. This CDR3 comprises 15 residues. Germline CDR1 and CDR2: SGHAT and FQNNGV. The V gene end was trimmed by 1 base and the J gene end by 0 bases; junction bases not matched to a gene: 2. CDR3 sequence (DNA): TGTGCCAGCAGCTTAGTTACAGGGGCTAACTATGGCTACACCTTC. Its protein product is CASSLVTGANYGYTF.

The rearrangement uses TRBV5-4 and TRBJ2-2; TRBD2 matches at 12 bases. The CDR3 is 18 residues long. Per germline, CDR1 SGHNT and CDR2 YYREEE (reference sequence). J gave up 4 bases and V 2 bases, and 9 bases lay outside the gene matches. This CDR3 reads CASSFGGGTSGFTGELFF. For the CDR3, the DNA is TGTGCCAGCAGCTTTGGGGGCGGGACTAGCGGGTTCACCGGGGAGCTGTTTTTT.

This clone is labeled as medium-sized. This chain links TRBV9 with TRBJ1-1; 10 nucleotides line up with TRBD1. Losses at the gene ends were 0 bases for V and 0 bases for J; bases not matched to a gene: 5. This CDR3 region has 17 residues. CDR1 is SGDLS, CDR2 YYNGEE, per germline. In DNA form, the CDR3 reads TGTGCCAGCAGCGTAGCGGCCGGGACAGGGGTGAACACTGAAGCTTTCTTT. This gives the protein CASSVAAGTGVNTEAFF.

The CDR3 loop reads CASSLWAQVFDGYTF. CDR3 coding DNA: TGTGCCAGCAGCTTGTGGGCCCAGGTCTTCGATGGCTACACCTTC. V and J are TRBV7-9 and TRBJ1-2; no firm D call. The CDR3 totals 15 residues. V was cut by 3 bases and J by 6 bases, with 17 bases left in between. The V gene's germline CDR1 is SEHNR and CDR2 FQNEAQ (reference sequence).

This rearrangement joins TRBV10-3 to TRBJ1-2, with 7 bases identical to TRBD1. Per germline, CDR1 ENHRY and CDR2 SYGVKD. The CDR3 contains 18 residues. The V gene end was trimmed by 1 base and the J gene end by 1 base; junction bases not matched to a gene: 12. This CDR3 reads CAISELETGPTLNYGYTF. The CDR3 DNA reads TGTGCCATCAGTGAGTTGGAGACAGGGCCTACTCTTAACTATGGCTACACCTTC.

The V and J genes are TRBV5-1 and TRBJ1-1; 8 bases map to TRBD1. Germline CDR1 is SGHRS and CDR2 is YFSETQ. The CDR3 length is 13 residues. The V gene end was trimmed by 4 bases and the J gene end by 5 bases; junction bases not matched to a gene: 4. CDR3 residues: CASSVDRETEAFF. The CDR3 DNA sequence: TGCGCCAGCAGCGTGGACAGGGAGACTGAAGCTTTCTTT.

The chain couples TRBV6-5 to TRBJ2-5; 9 nucleotides align to TRBD1. The CDR3 runs 15 residues. The germline CDR1 and CDR2 sequences are MNHEY and SVGAGI. V lost 2 bases and J lost 5; bases outside the gene matches: 6. CDR3 protein: CASSYHRGRKETQYF. Written as DNA, the CDR3 is TGTGCCAGCAGTTACCACAGGGGGCGCAAGGAGACCCAGTACTTC.

The chain links TRBV28 to TRBJ1-2, with unresolved D. Germline V gene data show CDR1 as MDHEN and CDR2 as SYDVKM. V lost 4 bases, J lost 7 bases, and 10 bases lay in between. This CDR3 has 12 amino acids. CDR3 in amino acids: CASSSPRVGYTF. The CDR3 region has the DNA TGTGCCAGCAGTTCTCCCCGAGTTGGCTACACCTTC.

The chain joins TRBV4-2 to TRBJ2-1; 10 bases agree with TRBD2. The germline CDR1 and CDR2 sequences are LGHNA and YNFKEQ. There are 17 residues in the CDR3. The V gene end was trimmed by 0 bases and the J gene end by 6 bases; junction bases not matched to a gene: 8. The CDR3 bases are TGTGCCAGCAGCCAAGAGGATCTAGCGGGGGCAATCAATGAGCAGTTCTTC. Residues: CASSQEDLAGAINEQFF.

The chain uses TRBV19 and TRBJ1-2; TRBD1 is a possible D gene (5 bases). The V and J ends lost 3 bases and 8 bases respectively, with 19 bases between them. CDR1 and CDR2 from the germline V gene are LNHDA and SQIVND (reference sequence). The CDR3 is 15 amino acids. The CDR3 sequence is CASSIAGLLAGGYTF. The CDR3 DNA follows: TGTGCCAGTAGTATTGCGGGTCTCCTCGCAGGGGGCTACACCTTC.

The chain couples TRBV9 to TRBJ1-1, with D possibly TRBD1 on 6 matching bases. Trimming cost V 6 bases and J 8 bases, with 20 bases left between them. CDR1 is SGDLS and CDR2 is YYNGEE in the germline V gene. The CDR3 covers 14 residues. CDR3 protein: CASTLEVGGGEAFF. CDR3 nucleotide sequence: TGTGCCAGCACCCTTGAGGTGGGGGGCGGGGAAGCTTTCTTT.

The chain joins TRBV4-1 to TRBJ2-7, with 8 bases identical to TRBD1. This CDR3 contains 17 residues. Per the germline V gene, CDR1 is MGHRA and CDR2 is YSYEKL. Unmatched junction bases numbered 18, after V lost 4 bases and J lost 7 bases. The CDR3 spells CASSPYTGQAGIGEQYF. CDR3 coding DNA: TGCGCCAGCAGCCCTTACACGGGACAGGCGGGTATAGGGGAGCAGTACTTC.

The rearrangement links TRBV29-1 to TRBJ2-7; 9 bases line up with TRBD1. CDR1 is SQVTM, CDR2 ANQGSEA, per germline. This CDR3 is built from 18 residues. The ends lost 1 base at V and 7 bases at J; junction bases unmatched: 20. The CDR3 sequence: CSVEGRNPLRDRALEQYF. The CDR3 DNA sequence: TGCAGCGTTGAAGGACGAAACCCGCTCCGGGACAGGGCCTTAGAGCAGTACTTC.

The chain uses TRBV5-1 and TRBJ2-7, with D perhaps matching TRBD2 (6 bases). This CDR3 is built from 14 residues. The germline V gene encodes CDR1 SGHRS and CDR2 YFSETQ. V lost 3 bases, J lost 4 bases, and 14 bases lay in between. The DNA for the CDR3 is TGCGCCAGCAGCTCGGGACTCCTCTTTTACGAGCAGTACTTC. Translation: CASSSGLLFYEQYF. Full variable domain (outside the CDR3, taken from reference TRBV5-1 and TRBJ2-7): KAGVTQTPRYLIKTRGQQVTLSCSPISGHRSVSWYQQTPGQGLQFLFEYFSETQRNKGNFPGRFSGRQFSNSRSEMNVSTLELGDSALYLCASSSGLLFYEQYFGPGTRLTVT.

V is TRBV9 and J is TRBJ2-2; D unresolved. V lost 5 bases and J 0 bases, leaving 8 bases between the germline ends. The CDR3 spans 14 residues. The germline CDR1 and CDR2 sequences are SGDLS and YYNGEE. CDR3 sequence reads: CASSRATNTGELFF. The DNA for the CDR3 is TGTGCCAGCAGTAGGGCCACGAACACCGGGGAGCTGTTTTTT.

The chain employs TRBV16 and TRBJ1-6; D may be TRBD1 (6 bases). Germline-derived CDR1 and CDR2 are KGHSY and FQNENV. Between the trimmed V and J ends, which lost 0 bases and 4 bases, there was a span of 10 bases. The CDR3 covers 16 residues. CDR3 loop: CASSQSNRAYNSPLHF. The CDR3 region has the DNA TGTGCCAGCAGCCAATCGAACAGGGCATATAATTCACCCCTCCACTTT.

The genes are TRBV4-2 and TRBJ2-3; D possibly corresponds to TRBD2 (6 bases). Deletions cut 4 bases from V and 0 bases from J, with 11 bases between. CDR1 and CDR2 (germline): LGHNA, YNFKEQ. The CDR3 is 15 residues long. CDR3 in amino acids: CASSRGLDSTDTQYF. The CDR3 DNA follows: TGTGCCAGCAGCCGGGGACTTGATAGCACAGATACGCAGTATTTT.

The rearrangement uses TRBV7-9 and TRBJ2-7, with 10 bases aligning to TRBD2. The trim removed 2 bases at V and 7 bases at J, leaving 8 bases unmatched. Germline V gene lookup returns CDR1 SEHNR and CDR2 FQNEAQ (reference sequence). CDR3 length: 15 residues. CDR3 sequence: CASSLSASGGQEQYF. As DNA, the CDR3 is TGTGCCAGCAGCTTATCGGCTAGCGGGGGCCAGGAGCAGTACTTC.

V and J are TRBV10-1 and TRBJ2-2, with D maybe TRBD1 (5 bases). CDR3 length equals 14 residues. CDR1 and CDR2 from the germline V gene are WNHNN and SYGVQD (reference sequence). Trimming removed 3 bases from V and 3 bases from J, with 8 bases in between. In nucleotides, the CDR3 is TGCGCCAGCAGTGAAGCGACAGACACCGGGGAGCTGTTTTTT. Its translation is CASSEATDTGELFF.

This rearrangement joins TRBV24-1 to TRBJ2-3, with TRBD1 matching 7 bases. After removal of 6 bases from V and 1 base from J, the junction contained 9 bases not matched to a gene. Looked up from germline, CDR1 is KGHDR and CDR2 is SFDVKD. The CDR3 extends over 16 amino acids. CDR3 loop: CATSLTGVEGTDTQYF. CDR3 in DNA: TGTGCCACCAGTCTTACAGGGGTGGAGGGCACAGATACGCAGTATTTT.